A selection of T cell receptor beta chains follows, all from one sample in a study of naive and memory T cell subsets. Each CDR3 protein gets one entry after TCRdb re-called the UMI-ligation and nested PCR reads with MiXCR. The repertoire holds around 25,000 distinct CDR3 sequences, with around 6% as singletons. The sequencing here drew on skin, taken from a tuberculin skin test site. These receptor sequences come from an adult in good health. Each CDR3 is given with its conserved first and last residue. D genes are given only for firm matches. The size field is filled for only some rows; it gives once, few, many or a size class.

TRBJ2-5,TRBD1,medium-sized,TRBV4-3,CASSQDVTGETQYF,TGCGCCAGCAGCCAAGATGTGACAGGGGAGACCCAGTACTTC
TRBJ2-6,NA,few,TRBV28,CASGPIGRTGANVLTF,TGTGCCTCCGGCCCTATAGGGCGCACTGGGGCCAACGTCCTGACTTTC
TRBJ1-2,NA,many,TRBV29-1,CSVATTENYGYTF,TGCAGCGTTGCCACGACAGAGAACTATGGCTACACCTTC
TRBJ2-2,NA,NA,TRBV30,CAWSGGQRSAILTGELFF,TGTGCCTGGAGCGGCGGACAAAGGTCCGCAATACTGACCGGGGAGCTGTTTTTT
TRBJ1-1,TRBD1,NA,TRBV20-1,CSATGQGNTEAFF,TGCAGTGCTACTGGACAGGGGAACACTGAAGCTTTCTTT
TRBJ2-7,NA,few,TRBV28,CASSGREQYF,TGTGCCAGCAGTGGGAGAGAGCAGTACTTC
TRBJ2-5,NA,NA,TRBV20-1,CSARPGDLLETQYF,TGCAGTGCTAGGCCGGGGGATTTACTTGAGACCCAGTACTTC
TRBJ2-3,NA,NA,TRBV28,CASAFPGSTDTQYF,TGTGCCAGCGCCTTCCCCGGGAGCACAGATACGCAGTATTTT
TRBJ2-5,NA,many,TRBV29-1,CSVDSGVLGAQYF,TGCAGCGTTGATTCAGGGGTACTTGGGGCCCAGTACTTC
TRBJ2-3,TRBD1,many,TRBV4-2,CASSAGTGAVGDTQYF,TGTGCCAGCAGCGCGGGGACAGGGGCGGTCGGAGATACGCAGTATTTT
TRBJ2-5,NA,many,TRBV7-2,CASSLSGYQETQYF,TGTGCCAGCAGCTTGTCAGGGTACCAAGAGACCCAGTACTTC
TRBJ2-1,NA,many,TRBV7-2,CASSLEASQFYNEQFF,TGTGCCAGCAGCTTAGAGGCTAGCCAATTCTACAATGAGCAGTTCTTC